The source of this T cell receptor beta chain is a study of CD8 T cells in ankylosing spondylitis. Each TCR beta library was made by quantitative 5'-RACE that incorporated molecular barcodes. TCRdb called the 5' RACE reads again in MiXCR, with one record for every CDR3 protein. The table includes around 220,000 distinct CDR3 sequences, about 18% detected once. The study's findings and limits: Within ankylosing spondylitis blood, a TCR beta motif made up of under 10 highly homologous variants appeared to be characteristic. Disease-associated clones were reportedly significantly overrepresented in matched ankylosing spondylitis synovial fluid. A subset of motif variants has previously been described in the synovial fluid and blood of reactive arthritis. Disease-linked clones were found to be CD8+ and relatively rare in peripheral blood.

The ends were cut back, 0 bases at V and 7 bases at J, with 15 bases in the middle. The germline V gene has CDR1 LGHNA and CDR2 YNFKEQ. The CDR3 runs 15 residues. A few counts support this clonotype. Its antigen is unknown. The sample consisted of blood, either unsorted or a sorted T cell fraction (not recorded which). The chain has TRBV4-2 and TRBJ1-2; D possibly corresponds to TRBD1 (5 bases). The source of this sequence is a male donor with ankylosing spondylitis. CDR3 DNA sequence: TGTGCCAGCAGCCAAGATCAAACAGGTAGTAGTGGCTACACCTTC. Protein sequence: CASSQDQTGSSGYTF.